This passage covers 2 T cell receptor beta chains from one sample sequenced in a study of metastatic and nonmetastatic thyroid tumors (dated by TCRdb to about 2020). Library preparation was by PCR. Sequencing relied on an Illumina HiSeq 4000. TCRdb trimmed public reads at Q25 via fastp, called clones via MiXCR and kept in-frame beta chains. The sample table records roughly 35,000 clones; 35% to 45% of these occur just once. Approximately 22% of the sample is held by the ten biggest clonotypes. No patient had received any treatment before thyroid surgery. Sequenced material: tumor tissue. The receptors were gathered from a female donor with papillary thyroid cancer or a benign thyroid nodule (not recorded which). Some clones in this sample may be carry-over from other donors' samples.

The chain has TRBV30 and TRBJ1-5, with a tentative D call TRBD1 (5 bases). Looked up from germline, CDR1 is GTSNPN and CDR2 is SVGIG (reference sequence). The CDR3 consists of 13 residues. V gave up 5 bases and J gave up 2 bases, with 10 bases separating them. DNA of the CDR3: TGTGCCTGGGGGGACGGCGGCAATCAGCCCCAGCATTTT. This translates into CAWGDGGNQPQHF. The full variable domain, its missing parts supplied by reference TRBV30 and TRBJ1-5, is SQTIHQWPATLVQPVGSPLSLECTVEGTSNPNLYWYRQAAGRGLQLLFYSVGIGQISSEVPQNLSASRPQDRQFILSSKKLLLSDSGFYLCAWGDGGNQPQHFGDGTRLSIL.

The chain is built from TRBV20-1 and TRBJ2-7; TRBD1 matches at 10 bases. The germline CDR1 and CDR2 sequences are DFQATT and SNEGSKA (reference sequence). This CDR3 comprises 16 residues. V was clipped by 3 bases and J by 2 bases; unmatched bases: 10. DNA of the CDR3: TGCAGTGCTAGGAGGCTCCGGGACAGGGGAACCTACGAGCAGTACTTC. It encodes CSARRLRDRGTYEQYF.